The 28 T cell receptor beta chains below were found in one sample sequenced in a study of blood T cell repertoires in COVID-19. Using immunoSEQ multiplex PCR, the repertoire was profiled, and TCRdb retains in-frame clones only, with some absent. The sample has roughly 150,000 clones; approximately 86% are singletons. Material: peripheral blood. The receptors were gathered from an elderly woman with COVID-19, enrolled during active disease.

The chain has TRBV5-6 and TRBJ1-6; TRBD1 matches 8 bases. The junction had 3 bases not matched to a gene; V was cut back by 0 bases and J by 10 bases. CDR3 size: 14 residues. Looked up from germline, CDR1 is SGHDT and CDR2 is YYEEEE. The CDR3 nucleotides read TGTGCCAGCAGCTTGGGCGGGACAGGATCACCCCTCCACTTT. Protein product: CASSLGGTGSPLHF.

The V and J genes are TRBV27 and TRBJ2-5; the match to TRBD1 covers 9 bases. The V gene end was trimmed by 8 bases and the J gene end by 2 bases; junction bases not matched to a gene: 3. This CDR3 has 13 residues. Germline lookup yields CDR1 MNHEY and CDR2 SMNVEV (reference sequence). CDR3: CASGTGMQETQYF. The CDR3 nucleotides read TGTGCCAGCGGGACAGGGATGCAAGAGACCCAGTACTTC.

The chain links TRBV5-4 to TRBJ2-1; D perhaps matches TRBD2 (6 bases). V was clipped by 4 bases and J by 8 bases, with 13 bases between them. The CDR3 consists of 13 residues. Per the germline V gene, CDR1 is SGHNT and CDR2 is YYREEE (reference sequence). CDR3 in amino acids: CASSLGASDEQFF. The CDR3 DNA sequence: TGTGCCAGCAGCCTAGGTGCTAGCGATGAGCAGTTCTTC.

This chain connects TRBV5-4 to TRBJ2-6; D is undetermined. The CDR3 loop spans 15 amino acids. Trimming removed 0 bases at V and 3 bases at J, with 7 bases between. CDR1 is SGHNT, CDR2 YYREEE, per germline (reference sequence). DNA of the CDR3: TGTGCCAGCAGCTTGGGAGGCGGTGGGGCCAACGTCCTGACTTTC. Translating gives CASSLGGGGANVLTF.

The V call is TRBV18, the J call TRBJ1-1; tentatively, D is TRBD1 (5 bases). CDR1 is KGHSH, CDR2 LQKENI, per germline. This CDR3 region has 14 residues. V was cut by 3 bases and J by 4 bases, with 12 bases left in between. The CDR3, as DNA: TGTGCCAGCTCACCTTCGGGGGGGGTCACTGAAGCTTTCTTT. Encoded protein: CASSPSGGVTEAFF. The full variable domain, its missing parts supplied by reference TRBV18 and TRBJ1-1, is NAGVMQNPRHLVRRRGQEARLRCSPMKGHSHVYWYRQLPEEGLKFMVYLQKENIIDESGMPKERFSAEFPKEGPSILRIQQVVRGDSAAYFCASSPSGGVTEAFFGQGTRLTVV.

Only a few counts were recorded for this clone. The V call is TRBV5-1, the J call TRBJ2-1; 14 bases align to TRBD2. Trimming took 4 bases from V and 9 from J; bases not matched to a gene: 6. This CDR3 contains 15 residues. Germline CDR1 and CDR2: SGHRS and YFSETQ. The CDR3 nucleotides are TGCGCCAGCAGCGAGGGACTAGCGGGGGCTGGTGAGCAGTTCTTC. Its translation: CASSEGLAGAGEQFF. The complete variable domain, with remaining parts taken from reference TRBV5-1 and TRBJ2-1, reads KAGVTQTPRYLIKTRGQQVTLSCSPISGHRSVSWYQQTPGQGLQFLFEYFSETQRNKGNFPGRFSGRQFSNSRSEMNVSTLELGDSALYLCASSEGLAGAGEQFFGPGTRLTVL.

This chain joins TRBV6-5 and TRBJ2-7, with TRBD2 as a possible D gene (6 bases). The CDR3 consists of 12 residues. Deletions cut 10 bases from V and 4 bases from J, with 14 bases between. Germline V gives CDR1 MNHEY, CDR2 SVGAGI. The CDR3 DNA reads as TGTGCCACCCGGGACTGGAGTTACGAGCAGTACTTC. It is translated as CATRDWSYEQYF.

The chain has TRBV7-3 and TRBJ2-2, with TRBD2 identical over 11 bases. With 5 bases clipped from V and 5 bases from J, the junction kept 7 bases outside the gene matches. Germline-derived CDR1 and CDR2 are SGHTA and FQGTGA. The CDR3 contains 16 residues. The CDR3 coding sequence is TGTGCCAGCAGCATACTAGCGGGAGAAGGTACCGGGGAGCTGTTTTTT. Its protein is CASSILAGEGTGELFF.

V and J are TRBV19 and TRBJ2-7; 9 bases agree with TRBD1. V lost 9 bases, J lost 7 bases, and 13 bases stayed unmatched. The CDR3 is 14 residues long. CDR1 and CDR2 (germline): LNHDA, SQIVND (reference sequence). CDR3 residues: CASRDRDSSGEQYF. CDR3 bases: TGTGCCAGCAGGGACAGGGACTCTTCTGGTGAGCAGTACTTC.

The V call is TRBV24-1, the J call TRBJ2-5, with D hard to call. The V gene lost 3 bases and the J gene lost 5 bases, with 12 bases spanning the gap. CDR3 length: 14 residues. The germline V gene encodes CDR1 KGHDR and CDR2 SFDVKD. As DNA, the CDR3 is TGTGCCACCAGTGATAACGGCCCCAGGGAGACCCAGTACTTC. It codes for CATSDNGPRETQYF.

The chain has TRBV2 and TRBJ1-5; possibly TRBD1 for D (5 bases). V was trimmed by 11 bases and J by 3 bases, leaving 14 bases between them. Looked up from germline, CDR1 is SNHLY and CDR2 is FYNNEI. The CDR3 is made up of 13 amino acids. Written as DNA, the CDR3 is TGTGCCGGAGGGGACGCTGCCAATCAGCCCCAGCATTTT. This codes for CAGGDAANQPQHF.

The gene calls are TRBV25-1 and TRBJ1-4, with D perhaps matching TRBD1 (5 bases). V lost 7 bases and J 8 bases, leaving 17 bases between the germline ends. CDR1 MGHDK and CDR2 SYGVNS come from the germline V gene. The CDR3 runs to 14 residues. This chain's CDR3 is CASTDNASSEKLFF. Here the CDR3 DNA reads TGTGCCAGCACGGACAATGCGTCGTCCGAAAAACTGTTTTTT.

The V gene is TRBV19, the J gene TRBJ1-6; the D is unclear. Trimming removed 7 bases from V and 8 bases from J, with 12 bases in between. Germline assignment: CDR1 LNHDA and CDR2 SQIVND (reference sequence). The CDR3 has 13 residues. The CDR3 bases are TGTGCCAGTAAGGCGGCGGGCGATTCACCCCTCCACTTT. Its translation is CASKAAGDSPLHF.

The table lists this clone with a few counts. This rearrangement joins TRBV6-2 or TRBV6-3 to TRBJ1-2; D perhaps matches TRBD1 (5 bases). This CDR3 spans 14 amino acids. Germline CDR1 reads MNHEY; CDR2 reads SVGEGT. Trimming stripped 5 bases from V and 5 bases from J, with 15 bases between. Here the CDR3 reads CASSSLLQGYGYTF. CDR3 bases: TGTGCCAGCAGTAGCCTCCTCCAGGGATATGGCTACACCTTC.

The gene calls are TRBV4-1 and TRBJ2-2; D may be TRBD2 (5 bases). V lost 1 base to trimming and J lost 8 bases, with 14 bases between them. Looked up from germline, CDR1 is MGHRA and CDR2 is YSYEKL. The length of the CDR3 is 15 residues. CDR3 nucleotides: TGCGCCAGCAGCCAAGCTCGGGCAGCGGAGGGGGAGCTGTTTTTT. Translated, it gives CASSQARAAEGELFF.

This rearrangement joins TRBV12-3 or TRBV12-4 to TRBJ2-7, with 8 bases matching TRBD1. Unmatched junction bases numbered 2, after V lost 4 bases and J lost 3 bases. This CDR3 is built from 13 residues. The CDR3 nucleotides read TGTGCCAGCAGTTCAGGGGGCAGCTACGAGCAGTACTTC. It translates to CASSSGGSYEQYF.

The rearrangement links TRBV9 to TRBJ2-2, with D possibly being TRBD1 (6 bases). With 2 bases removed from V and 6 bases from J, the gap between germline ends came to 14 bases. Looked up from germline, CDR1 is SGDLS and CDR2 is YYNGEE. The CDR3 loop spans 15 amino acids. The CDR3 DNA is TGTGCCAGCAGCGTGGCAGCACAGGGTCCCGGGGAGCTGTTTTTT. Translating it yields CASSVAAQGPGELFF.

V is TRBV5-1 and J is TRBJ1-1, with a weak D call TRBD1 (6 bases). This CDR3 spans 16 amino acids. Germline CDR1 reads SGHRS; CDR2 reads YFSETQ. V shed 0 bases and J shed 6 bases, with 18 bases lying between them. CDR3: CASSLGPTGGVAEAFF. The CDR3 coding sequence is TGCGCCAGCAGCTTGGGGCCCACGGGGGGCGTTGCTGAAGCTTTCTTT. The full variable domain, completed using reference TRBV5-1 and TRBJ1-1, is KAGVTQTPRYLIKTRGQQVTLSCSPISGHRSVSWYQQTPGQGLQFLFEYFSETQRNKGNFPGRFSGRQFSNSRSEMNVSTLELGDSALYLCASSLGPTGGVAEAFFGQGTRLTVV.

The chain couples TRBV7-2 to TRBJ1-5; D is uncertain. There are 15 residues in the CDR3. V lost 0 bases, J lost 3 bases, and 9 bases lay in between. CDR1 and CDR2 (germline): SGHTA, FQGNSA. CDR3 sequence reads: CASSLAWWANQPQHF. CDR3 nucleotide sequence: TGTGCCAGCAGCTTAGCTTGGTGGGCCAATCAGCCCCAGCATTTT.

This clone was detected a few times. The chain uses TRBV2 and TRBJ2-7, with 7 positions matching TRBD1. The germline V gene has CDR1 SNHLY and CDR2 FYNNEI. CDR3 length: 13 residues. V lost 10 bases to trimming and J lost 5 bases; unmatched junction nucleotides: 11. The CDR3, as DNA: TGTGCCATTAATCGACAGGGTCGGGACGAGCAGTACTTC. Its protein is CAINRQGRDEQYF.

CDR3 protein: CASSISDRVNSPLHF. CDR3 nucleotides: TGTGCCAGTAGTATAAGCGACAGGGTCAATTCACCCCTCCACTTT. The chain couples TRBV19 to TRBJ1-6; TRBD1 aligns across 7 bases. Germline trimming cut 2 bases from V and 7 bases from J; bases unmatched to any gene: 5. The CDR3 length is 15 residues. Germline loops: CDR1 LNHDA, CDR2 SQIVND (reference sequence).

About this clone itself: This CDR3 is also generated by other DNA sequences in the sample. CDR3 protein: CASSPDRNYGYTF. CDR3 coding DNA: TGTGCCAGCAGCCCGGACAGGAACTATGGCTACACCTTC. The V and J genes are TRBV7-8 and TRBJ1-2; TRBD1 agrees at 7 bases. Germline V lookup: CDR1 SGHVS, CDR2 FQNEAQ. This CDR3 contains 13 residues. V gave up 5 bases and J gave up 2 bases; unmatched junction bases: 2.

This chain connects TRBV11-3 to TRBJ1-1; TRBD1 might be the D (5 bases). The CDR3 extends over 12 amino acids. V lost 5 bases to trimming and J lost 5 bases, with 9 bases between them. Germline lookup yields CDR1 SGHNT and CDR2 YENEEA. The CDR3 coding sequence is TGTGCCAGCAGCCGGGGGGGAACTGAAGCTTTCTTT. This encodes CASSRGGTEAFF.

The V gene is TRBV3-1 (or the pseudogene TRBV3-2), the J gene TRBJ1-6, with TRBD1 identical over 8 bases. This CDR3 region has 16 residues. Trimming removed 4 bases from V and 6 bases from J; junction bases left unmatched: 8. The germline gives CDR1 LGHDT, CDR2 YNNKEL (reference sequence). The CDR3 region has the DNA TGTGCCAGCAGCCTTTTGACAGGGGATGGTAATTCACCCCTCCACTTT. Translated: CASSLLTGDGNSPLHF.

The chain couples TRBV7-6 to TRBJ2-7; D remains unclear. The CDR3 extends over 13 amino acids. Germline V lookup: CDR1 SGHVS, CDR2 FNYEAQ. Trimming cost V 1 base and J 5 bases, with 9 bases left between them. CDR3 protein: CASSLGRRDEQYF. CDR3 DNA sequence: TGTGCCAGCAGCTTAGGTCGTAGAGACGAGCAGTACTTC.

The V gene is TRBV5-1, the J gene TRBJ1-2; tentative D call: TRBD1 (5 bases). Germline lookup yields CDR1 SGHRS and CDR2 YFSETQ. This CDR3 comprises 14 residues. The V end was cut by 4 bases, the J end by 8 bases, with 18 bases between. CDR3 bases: TGCGCCAGCAGCCCACCGGAAGGGGCGAGCGGCTACACCTTC. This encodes CASSPPEGASGYTF.

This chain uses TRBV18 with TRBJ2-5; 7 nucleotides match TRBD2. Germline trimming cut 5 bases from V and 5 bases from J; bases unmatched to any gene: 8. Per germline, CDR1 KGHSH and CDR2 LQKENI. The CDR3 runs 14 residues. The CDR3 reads CASSVAGVVETQYF. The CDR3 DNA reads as TGTGCCAGCTCAGTTGCGGGAGTGGTGGAGACCCAGTACTTC.

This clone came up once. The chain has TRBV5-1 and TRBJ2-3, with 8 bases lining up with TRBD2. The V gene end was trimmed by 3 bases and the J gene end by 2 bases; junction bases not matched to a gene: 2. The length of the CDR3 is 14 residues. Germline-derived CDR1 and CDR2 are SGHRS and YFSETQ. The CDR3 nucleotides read TGCGCCAGCAGCTCCGGGGGGGTCACAGATACGCAGTATTTT. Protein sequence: CASSSGGVTDTQYF. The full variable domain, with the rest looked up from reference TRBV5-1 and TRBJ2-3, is KAGVTQTPRYLIKTRGQQVTLSCSPISGHRSVSWYQQTPGQGLQFLFEYFSETQRNKGNFPGRFSGRQFSNSRSEMNVSTLELGDSALYLCASSSGGVTDTQYFGPGTRLTVL.